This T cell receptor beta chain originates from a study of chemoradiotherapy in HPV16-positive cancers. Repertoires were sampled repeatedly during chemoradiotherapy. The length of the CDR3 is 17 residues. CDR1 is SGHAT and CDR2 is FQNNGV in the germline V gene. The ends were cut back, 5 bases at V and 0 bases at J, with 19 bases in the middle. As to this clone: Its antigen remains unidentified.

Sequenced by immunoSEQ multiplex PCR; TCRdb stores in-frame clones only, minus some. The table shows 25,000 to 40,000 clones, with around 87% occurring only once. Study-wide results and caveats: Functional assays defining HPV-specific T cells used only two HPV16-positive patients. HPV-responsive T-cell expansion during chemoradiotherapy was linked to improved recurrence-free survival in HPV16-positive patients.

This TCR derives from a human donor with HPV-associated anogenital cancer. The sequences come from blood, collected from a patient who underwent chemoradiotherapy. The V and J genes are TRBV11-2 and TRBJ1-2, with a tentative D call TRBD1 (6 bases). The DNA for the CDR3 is TGTGCCAGCAGCCCCACGACAGGTACCACATCTAACTATGGCTACACCTTC. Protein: CASSPTTGTTSNYGYTF.